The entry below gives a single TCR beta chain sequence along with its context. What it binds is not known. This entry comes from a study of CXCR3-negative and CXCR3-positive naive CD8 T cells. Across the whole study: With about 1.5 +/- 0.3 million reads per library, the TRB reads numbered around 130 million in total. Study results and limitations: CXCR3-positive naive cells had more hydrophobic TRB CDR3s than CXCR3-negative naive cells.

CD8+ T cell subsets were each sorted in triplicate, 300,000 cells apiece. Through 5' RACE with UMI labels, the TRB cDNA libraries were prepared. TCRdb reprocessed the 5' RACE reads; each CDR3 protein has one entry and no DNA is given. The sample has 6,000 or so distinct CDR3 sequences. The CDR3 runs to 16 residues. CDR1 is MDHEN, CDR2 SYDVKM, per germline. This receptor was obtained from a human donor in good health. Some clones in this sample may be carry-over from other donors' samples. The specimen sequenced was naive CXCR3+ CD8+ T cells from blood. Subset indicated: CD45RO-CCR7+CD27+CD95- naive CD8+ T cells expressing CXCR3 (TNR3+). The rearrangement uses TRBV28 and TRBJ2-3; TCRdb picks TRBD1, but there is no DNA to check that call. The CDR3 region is CASSYTGTGATDTQYF.